These 4 T cell receptor beta chains originate from one sample sequenced in a study of glioma-infiltrating T cells (dated by TCRdb to about 2016). Sequencing was carried out with an Illumina MiSeq. TCR alpha and beta CDR3 regions were amplified with the iRepertoire nested amplicon-rescue multiplex PCR (arm-PCR) platform from RNA. TCRdb reanalyzed the raw reads on its own, using fastp at Q25 for trimming and MiXCR for clone calling, and kept in-frame beta chains. CDR3 protein sequences are deduplicated, and each keeps its most common genes and DNA. This sample holds roughly 200,000 distinct CDR3 sequences; approximately 40% were observed only once. 4% to 6.5% of the sample is taken by the ten largest. Sequenced sample: glioma tissue, nonneoplastic brain tissue, or PBMCs (not recorded which). These receptors were collected from a human donor with low-grade glioma or glioblastoma, undergoing nonglioma brain surgery, or in good health (not recorded which).

Details on this clonotype: At one end the junction does not follow the germline gene, possibly because of a read error. J is TRBJ2-5 and V is TRBV6-2 or TRBV6-3; D is unresolved. The V gene's germline CDR1 is MNHEY and CDR2 SVGEGT. The CDR3 is made up of 14 amino acids. CDR3 in DNA: TGCGCCAGCAGTTACTCCGCCACTCCAGAGACCCAGTACTTC. Translation gives CASSYSATPETQYF.

Regarding this clonotype: A much larger clone differs from this one at a single base, so this may be a read error. The rearrangement joins TRBV10-3 to TRBJ1-1, with D perhaps matching TRBD1 (5 bases). CDR3 length equals 13 residues. In germline, CDR1 is ENHRY, CDR2 SYGVKD. CDR3 amino acids: CATSDSMRTEAFF. The CDR3 bases are TGTGCCACCAGTGACAGTATGAGGACTGAAGCTTTCTTT.

This clonotype was picked up a small number of times. The chain recombines TRBV6-4 with TRBJ2-5; TRBD2 agrees at 14 bases. Per the germline V gene, CDR1 is MRHNA and CDR2 is SNTAGT. Trimming removed 0 bases from V and 2 bases from J; junction bases left unmatched: 8. The CDR3 loop spans 19 amino acids. The CDR3 DNA is TGTGCCAGCAGTGACTCTAAAATCGGACTAGCGGGAGGTCAAGAGACCCAGTACTTC. Protein sequence: CASSDSKIGLAGGQETQYF.

This clonotype was recorded many times. The CDR3 DNA reads TGTGCCAGCAGTTTAGGGACAGGGGACTCACCCCTCCACTTT. Its protein is CASSLGTGDSPLHF. The chain employs TRBV28 and TRBJ1-6, with TRBD1 matching over 10 bases. This CDR3 has 14 amino acids. Per the germline V gene, CDR1 is MDHEN and CDR2 is SYDVKM. V shed 2 bases, J shed 10 bases, and the junction held 2 bases outside the gene matches.